This T cell receptor (beta chain) was sequenced in a study of T-cell memory formation after mild COVID-19. The CDR3 contains 13 residues. V lost 5 bases and J lost 1, with 8 bases in between. The germline V gene encodes CDR1 MGHDK and CDR2 SYGVNS. A remark on this clonotype: The antigen is not known.

MiXCR, run by TCRdb on the 5' RACE reads, gives a single entry per CDR3 protein. The table has roughly 110,000 distinct CDR3 sequences, about 15% seen once. Findings and limits, study-wide: Clones shrinking between day 15 and 85 showed a balanced CD4/CD8 split, and those that grew later tilted toward CD4+. Pre-infection memory showed some responding clones, and this suggested that cross-reactive memory joined.

The rearrangement links TRBV25-1 to TRBJ1-1; no definite D call. The source of this sequence is an adult woman who had mild COVID-19 (a few samples of this study predate the infection). Cell type and time point are not known. The sequenced material came from PBMCs or a T cell subset sorted from them (not recorded which). CDR3 bases: TGTGCCAGCAGTATCCAGCCGAACACTGAAGCTTTCTTT. This gives the protein CASSIQPNTEAFF.